This paragraph covers one T cell receptor (beta chain) sequence. No antigen is known for it. Profiled with immunoSEQ multiplex PCR; TCRdb holds only in-frame clones, not every one. This table has about 9,000 clones, approximately 72% appearing once. The record originates from a study of early stage breast cancer tumors. About the research overall: ER+/PR+/HER2- status applied to about 70% of the 16 invasive breast tumors.

Unmatched junction bases numbered 8, after V lost 6 bases and J lost 3 bases. Germline loops: CDR1 MDHEN, CDR2 SYDVKM. This CDR3 is 15 amino acids long. Points from the study as a whole: Chain pairing and CD4, CD8 or FOXP3 expression were not captured. Blood repertoires resembled normal breast more than tumor. Most shared enriched TCRB sequences were commonly generated ones.

The chain is built from TRBV28 and TRBJ2-3, with TRBD1 matching over 8 bases. The sequenced sample was breast tumor tissue. This sequence was found in a person aged 50 to 59 with breast cancer. CDR3 nucleotides: TGTGCCAGCAGAACGGACAGGGAAGGGACAGATACGCAGTATTTT. Its protein is CASRTDREGTDTQYF.